These 18 T cell receptor beta chains came from one sample sequenced in a study of technical replicates of blood from a handful of donors. Clones were sequenced by immunoSEQ multiplex PCR, and TCRdb holds only the in-frame ones, with some missing. The sample consists of about 83,000 clones, roughly nine tenths of them appearing once. Sequenced: T cells isolated from PBMCs. Source of these receptors: a human donor in good health.

The chain links TRBV27 to TRBJ2-7; 7 bases align to TRBD2. There are 14 residues in the CDR3. CDR1 MNHEY and CDR2 SMNVEV come from the germline V gene (reference sequence). CDR3 in DNA: TGTGCATCAACCGGGGGAGGGTTGAGGAACGAGCAGTACTTC. It codes for CASTGGGLRNEQYF.

V usage is TRBV11-2 and J usage is TRBJ2-3, with D tentatively TRBD1 (5 bases). CDR3 length equals 14 residues. From germline, CDR1 is SGHAT and CDR2 FQNNGV. Trimming took 0 bases from V and 4 from J, leaving 8 bases between them. CDR3 nucleotide sequence: TGTGCCAGCAGCTTAGATGCAGGGCCAGATACGCAGTATTTT. Translated, it gives CASSLDAGPDTQYF. Looking up the rest from reference TRBV11-2 and TRBJ2-3 gives the full variable domain: EAGVAQSPRYKIIEKRQSVAFWCNPISGHATLYWYQQILGQGPKLLIQFQNNGVVDDSQLPKDRFSAERLKGVDSTLKIQPAKLEDSAVYLCASSLDAGPDTQYFGPGTRLTVL.

The genes are TRBV5-4 and TRBJ1-1, with 8 bases matching TRBD1. Germline values: CDR1 SGHNT, CDR2 YYREEE (reference sequence). The CDR3 sequence is 12 residues long. V lost 4 bases to trimming and J lost 7 bases; unmatched junction nucleotides: 3. For the CDR3, the DNA is TGTGCCAGCAGCCAGGACAGGGATGAAGCTTTCTTT. This codes for CASSQDRDEAFF.

The DNA for the CDR3 is TGTGCCAGCAGCCGGGACAGGTTTGATGGAAACACCATATATTTT. It translates to CASSRDRFDGNTIYF. The V call is TRBV5-4, the J call TRBJ1-3; 8 nucleotides match TRBD1. The CDR3 spans 15 residues. V shed 4 bases and J 3 bases; nucleotides not matched to a gene: 6. Germline V gene lookup returns CDR1 SGHNT and CDR2 YYREEE (reference sequence). The whole variable domain, remainder taken from reference TRBV5-4 and TRBJ1-3, is ETGVTQSPTHLIKTRGQQVTLRCSSQSGHNTVSWYQQALGQGPQFIFQYYREEENGRGNFPPRFSGLQFPNYSSELNVNALELDDSALYLCASSRDRFDGNTIYFGEGSWLTVV.

V and J are TRBV5-6 and TRBJ1-5, with 8 bases matching TRBD1. Germline CDR1 and CDR2: SGHDT and YYEEEE. The CDR3 is made up of 14 amino acids. V lost 6 bases and J lost 4; bases outside the gene matches: 6. The chain's CDR3 is CASTFRQGNQPQHF. The CDR3 DNA follows: TGTGCCAGCACCTTCCGACAGGGGAATCAGCCCCAGCATTTT.

This chain uses TRBV5-1 with TRBJ1-1; 9 bases agree with TRBD1. This CDR3 has 14 amino acids. With V trimmed by 4 bases and J by 4 bases, 5 bases remained unmatched. The germline V gene has CDR1 SGHRS and CDR2 YFSETQ. The CDR3 loop reads CASSANRGPTEAFF. CDR3 coding DNA: TGCGCCAGCAGCGCAAACAGGGGGCCCACTGAAGCTTTCTTT.

The chain joins TRBV6-5 to TRBJ1-5; the D is unclear. Trimming removed 11 bases from V and 2 bases from J, with 19 bases in between. Germline V gene sequence: CDR1 MNHEY, CDR2 SVGAGI. This CDR3 region has 15 residues. CDR3 amino acids: CARRRAAGGNQPQHF. Here the CDR3 DNA reads TGTGCCCGAAGGAGGGCGGCGGGTGGCAATCAGCCCCAGCATTTT.

The chain couples TRBV6-5 to TRBJ2-5; D might be TRBD1 (5 bases). This CDR3 contains 14 residues. The V and J ends lost 5 bases and 1 base respectively, with 11 bases between them. From germline, CDR1 is MNHEY and CDR2 SVGAGI. As DNA, the CDR3 is TGTGCCAGCAGTAGCCCAGGGCGCCAAGAGACCCAGTACTTC. Translating it yields CASSSPGRQETQYF.

This chain links TRBV28 with TRBJ1-1; D remains unclear. Trimming left V 8 bases short and J 1 base short, with 20 bases between. Germline V lookup: CDR1 MDHEN, CDR2 SYDVKM. The CDR3 sequence is 16 residues long. The CDR3 sequence: CASEIDETFQNTEAFF. The CDR3 nucleotides are TGTGCCAGCGAAATAGATGAAACCTTTCAGAACACTGAAGCTTTCTTT.

The chain is built from TRBV6-1 and TRBJ2-3; tentative D call: TRBD2 (5 bases). There are 15 residues in the CDR3. Trimming pared 2 bases from V and 6 bases from J, leaving 15 bases between. Germline values: CDR1 MNHNS, CDR2 SASEGT. This CDR3 is CASSEMGIASDTQYF. DNA of the CDR3: TGTGCCAGCAGTGAAATGGGGATAGCGAGCGATACGCAGTATTTT.

The rearrangement joins TRBV6-6 to TRBJ2-3; maybe TRBD1 (5 bases). Per the germline V gene, CDR1 is MNHNY and CDR2 is SVGAGI (reference sequence). The CDR3 is 15 amino acids. V was cut by 9 bases and J by 1 base, with 17 bases left in between. The CDR3 here is CASTGRVGGTDTQYF. In DNA form, the CDR3 reads TGTGCCAGTACAGGCCGAGTAGGGGGCACAGATACGCAGTATTTT.

This chain connects TRBV19 to TRBJ2-1, with D perhaps matching TRBD1 (6 bases). The CDR3 totals 15 residues. Germline V gene lookup returns CDR1 LNHDA and CDR2 SQIVND (reference sequence). Deletions cut 1 base from V and 5 bases from J, with 12 bases between. The CDR3 reads CASSIGPGEHNEQFF. In DNA, the CDR3 is TGTGCCAGTAGTATAGGGCCAGGGGAACACAATGAGCAGTTCTTC.

This chain joins TRBV2 and TRBJ2-1; D possibly corresponds to TRBD2 (6 bases). From germline, CDR1 is SNHLY and CDR2 FYNNEI. The CDR3 length is 13 residues. Deletions cut 2 bases from V and 12 bases from J, with 14 bases between. In DNA form, the CDR3 reads TGTGCCAGCAGTGAAACGGAGGGAGTGGGGCAGTTCTTC. It translates to CASSETEGVGQFF. The whole variable domain, remainder taken from reference TRBV2 and TRBJ2-1, is EPEVTQTPSHQVTQMGQEVILRCVPISNHLYFYWYRQILGQKVEFLVSFYNNEISEKSEIFDDQFSVERPDGSNFTLKIRSTKLEDSAMYFCASSETEGVGQFFGPGTRLTVL.

V is TRBV2 and J is TRBJ2-1, with a tentative D call TRBD1 (6 bases). The germline gives CDR1 SNHLY, CDR2 FYNNEI. The V end was cut by 2 bases, the J end by 9 bases, with 14 bases between. This CDR3 contains 14 residues. Here the CDR3 reads CASSEFSGVSEQFF. As DNA, the CDR3 is TGTGCCAGCAGTGAATTTTCAGGGGTGAGTGAGCAGTTCTTC.

There are a few counts of this clone. CDR3 sequence: CASSPQGAETQYF. The CDR3 DNA follows: TGTGCCAGCAGTCCACAGGGAGCGGAGACCCAGTACTTC. This chain joins TRBV14 and TRBJ2-5; D perhaps matches TRBD1 (6 bases). The CDR3 covers 13 residues. CDR1 and CDR2 from the germline V gene are SGHDN and FVKESK. Trimming pared 6 bases from V and 5 bases from J, leaving 13 bases between.

V gene TRBV5-4 combines with J gene TRBJ2-7, with 9 bases lining up with TRBD2. This CDR3 has 16 residues. Germline V gene data show CDR1 as SGHNT and CDR2 as YYREEE (reference sequence). V lost 3 bases and J lost 5; bases outside the gene matches: 12. This CDR3 reads CASSSAFSGSYNEQYF. Written as DNA, the CDR3 is TGTGCCAGCAGCTCCGCCTTTAGCGGGAGTTATAACGAGCAGTACTTC.

V and J are TRBV30 and TRBJ1-3; tentatively, D is TRBD1 (5 bases). Germline CDR1 and CDR2: GTSNPN and SVGIG (reference sequence). Trimming shortened V by 0 bases and J by 6 bases, and 9 bases separated the two germline ends. The CDR3 covers 13 residues. CDR3 amino acids: CAWSVRGENTIYF. CDR3 bases: TGTGCCTGGAGTGTCCGGGGGGAAAACACCATATATTTT.

This clone was recorded only once. This sequence joins TRBV6-1 and TRBJ2-1; tentatively, D is TRBD1 (5 bases). The CDR3 length is 14 residues. Trimming took off 2 bases at V and 4 bases at J, with 9 bases between the two ends. Germline V CDR1 and CDR2: MNHNS, SASEGT. The CDR3 sequence is CASSERGGYNEQFF. CDR3 DNA: TGTGCCAGCAGTGAAAGGGGTGGTTACAATGAGCAGTTCTTC.